The sequence of this T cell receptor beta chain was determined in a study of blood T cell repertoires in COVID-19. Overall study: Acute and convalescent COVID-19 specimens originated in the United States, Italy and Spain.

Clinical history reported by participants formed the basis on which cohorts were assigned. The protocol was immunoSEQ multiplex PCR, while the TCRdb copy is restricted to in-frame clones and leaves out a portion. This sample yields 260,000 or so clones, of which roughly 90% are seen a single time; 2% to 3% belongs to the top ten. In germline, CDR1 is SQVTM, CDR2 ANQGSEA. The CDR3 is 12 residues long. With 6 bases removed from V and 7 bases from J, the gap between germline ends came to 15 bases. The sequenced material came from PBMCs or T cells enriched from blood (not recorded which). This clonotype was obtained from a woman in her twenties or thirties with acute COVID-19. The chain couples TRBV29-1 to TRBJ1-2; D gene ambiguous. The CDR3 loop reads CSVVTAAPGYTF. CDR3 nucleotide sequence: TGCAGCGTAGTTACAGCTGCCCCTGGCTACACCTTC.